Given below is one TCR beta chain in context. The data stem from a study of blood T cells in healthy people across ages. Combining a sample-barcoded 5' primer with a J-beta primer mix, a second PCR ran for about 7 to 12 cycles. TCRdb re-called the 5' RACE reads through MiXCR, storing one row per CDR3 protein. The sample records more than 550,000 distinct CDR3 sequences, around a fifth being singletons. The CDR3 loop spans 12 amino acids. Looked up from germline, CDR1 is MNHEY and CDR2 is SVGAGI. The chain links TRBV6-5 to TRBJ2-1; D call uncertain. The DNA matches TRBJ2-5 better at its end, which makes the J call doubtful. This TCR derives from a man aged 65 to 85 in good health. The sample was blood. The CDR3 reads CASRNRLETQYF. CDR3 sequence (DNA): TGTGCCAGCAGAAACCGTTTGGAGACCCAGTACTTC.